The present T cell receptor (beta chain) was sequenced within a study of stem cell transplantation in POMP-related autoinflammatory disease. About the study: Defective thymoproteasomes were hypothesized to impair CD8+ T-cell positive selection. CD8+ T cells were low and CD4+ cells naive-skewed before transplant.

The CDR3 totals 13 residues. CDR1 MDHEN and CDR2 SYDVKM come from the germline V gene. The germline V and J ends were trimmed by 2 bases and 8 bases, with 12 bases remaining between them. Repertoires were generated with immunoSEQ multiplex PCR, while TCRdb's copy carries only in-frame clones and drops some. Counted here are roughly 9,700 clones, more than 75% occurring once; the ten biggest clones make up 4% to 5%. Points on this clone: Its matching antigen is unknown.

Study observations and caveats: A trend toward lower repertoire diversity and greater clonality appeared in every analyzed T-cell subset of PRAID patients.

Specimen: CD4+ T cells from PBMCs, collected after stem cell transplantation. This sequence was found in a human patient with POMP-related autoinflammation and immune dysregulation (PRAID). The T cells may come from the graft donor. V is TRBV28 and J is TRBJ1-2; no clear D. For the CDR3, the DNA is TGTGCCAGCAGTTTAAGGGATTTACGAGGCTACACCTTC. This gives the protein CASSLRDLRGYTF.